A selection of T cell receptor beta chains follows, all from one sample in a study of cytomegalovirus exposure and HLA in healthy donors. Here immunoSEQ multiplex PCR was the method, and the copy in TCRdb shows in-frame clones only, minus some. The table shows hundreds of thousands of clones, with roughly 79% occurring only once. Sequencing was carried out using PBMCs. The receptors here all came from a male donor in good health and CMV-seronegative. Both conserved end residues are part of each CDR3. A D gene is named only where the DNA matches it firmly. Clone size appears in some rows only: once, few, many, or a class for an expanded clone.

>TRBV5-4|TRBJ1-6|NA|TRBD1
TGTGCCAGCAGCCTTTGGACGGGGACAGGGGGTTTATTGTCACCCCTCCACTTT
CASSLWTGTGGLLSPLHF
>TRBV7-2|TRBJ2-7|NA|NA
TGTGCCAGCAGCTTAGTTGGGCAGGGGCACTACGAGCAGTACTTC
CASSLVGQGHYEQYF
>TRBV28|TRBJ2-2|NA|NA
TGTGCCAGCAGTTTAGACGGGACCGGGGAGCTGTTTTTT
CASSLDGTGELFF
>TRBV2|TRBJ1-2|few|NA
TGTGCCCCTGGCGGGGATAACTATGGCTACACCTTC
CAPGGDNYGYTF
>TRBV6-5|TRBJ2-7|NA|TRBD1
TGTGCCAGCAGCCCCCGGGACAGGGATTTCTACGAGCAGTACTTC
CASSPRDRDFYEQYF
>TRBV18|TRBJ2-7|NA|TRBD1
TGTGCCAGCAGACCCCGGGACAGCTCCTACGAGCAGTACTTC
CASRPRDSSYEQYF
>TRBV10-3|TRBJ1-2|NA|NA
TGTGCCATCAGTGAAGCCCGAGAGGGAGGCTACACCTTC
CAISEAREGGYTF
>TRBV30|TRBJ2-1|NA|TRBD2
TGTGCCTGGAGTGTACGAAGCGGGGGGTGGAATGAGCAGTTCTTC
CAWSVRSGGWNEQFF
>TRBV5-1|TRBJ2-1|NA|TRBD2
TGCGCCAGCAGCTTGGCGGGGGGGAATGAGCAGTTCTTC
CASSLAGGNEQFF
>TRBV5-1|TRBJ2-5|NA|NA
TGCGCCAGCAGCTTGTCCACTAGAGCTGAGACCCAGTACTTC
CASSLSTRAETQYF
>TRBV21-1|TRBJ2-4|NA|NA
TGTGCCAGCAGACAACTAGGAGGGAGAATAGCCAAAAACATTCAGTACTTC
CASRQLGGRIAKNIQYF
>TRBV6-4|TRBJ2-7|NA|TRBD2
TGTGCCACCCACCCCCTATCCAGGACTAGCGGGAGCTCCTACGAGCAGTACTTC
CATHPLSRTSGSSYEQYF
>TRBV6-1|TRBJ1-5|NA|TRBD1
TGTGCCAGCAGTGAGACAGGGGGAGGTCAGCCCCAGCATTTT
CASSETGGGQPQHF
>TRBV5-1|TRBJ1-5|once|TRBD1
TGCGCCAGCAGCTGGGGGGACAGTCTTGGGAATCAGCCCCAGCATTTT
CASSWGDSLGNQPQHF
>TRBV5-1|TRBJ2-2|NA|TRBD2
TGCGCCAGCAGCTTGGAGAGCGGGGGGACCGGGGAGCTGTTTTTT
CASSLESGGTGELFF
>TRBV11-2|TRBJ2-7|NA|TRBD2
TGTGCCAGCAGCTTTAGCGGGAGGTCCTCCTACGAGCAGTACTTC
CASSFSGRSSYEQYF
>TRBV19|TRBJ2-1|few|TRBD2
TGTGCCAGTAGTCTCGGGGGGGGCGGCTCCTACAATGAGCAGTTCTTC
CASSLGGGGSYNEQFF
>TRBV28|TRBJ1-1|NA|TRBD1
TGTGCCAGCATTCTAGACAGGGCCGGCACTGAAGCTTTCTTT
CASILDRAGTEAFF
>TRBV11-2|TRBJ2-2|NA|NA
TGTGCCAGCAGCTTAGAGGCGCGGGGCACCGGGGAGCTGTTTTTT
CASSLEARGTGELFF
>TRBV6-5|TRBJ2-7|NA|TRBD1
TGTGCCAGCAGTTACGCGGACAGGTCGACCTACGAGCAGTACTTC
CASSYADRSTYEQYF
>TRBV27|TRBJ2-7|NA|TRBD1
TGTGCCAGCAGTTTATCCCGGACAGGGAGCTCCTACGAGCAGTACTTC
CASSLSRTGSSYEQYF
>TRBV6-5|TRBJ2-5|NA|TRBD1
TGTGCCAGCAGCCCCGGGACAGGGGGCTGGGAGACCCAGTACTTC
CASSPGTGGWETQYF
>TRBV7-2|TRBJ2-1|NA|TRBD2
TGTGCCAGCAGACGGGGGGGGGACCCGTACAATGAGCAGTTCTTC
CASRRGGDPYNEQFF
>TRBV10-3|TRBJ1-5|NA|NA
TGTGCCATCAGTGGGTCACTAAGTAGCAATCAGCCCCAGCATTTT
CAISGSLSSNQPQHF
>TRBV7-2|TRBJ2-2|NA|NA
TGTGCCAGCAGCTTAAACTCGGACACCGGGGAGCTGTTTTTT
CASSLNSDTGELFF
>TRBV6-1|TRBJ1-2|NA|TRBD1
TGTGCCAGCAGCGCAGGGGGCTGGGGCTACACCTTC
CASSAGGWGYTF
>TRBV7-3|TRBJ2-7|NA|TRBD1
TGTGCCAGCAGCCGCAGGGACAGTCCCTACGAGCAGTACTTC
CASSRRDSPYEQYF
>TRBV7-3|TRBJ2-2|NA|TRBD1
TGTGCCAGCAGCCGATCCCGACAGGGGGTTGACACCGGGGAGCTGTTTTTT
CASSRSRQGVDTGELFF
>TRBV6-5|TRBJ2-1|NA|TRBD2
TGTGCCAGCAGAACTAGCGCTCCCACATACAATGAGCAGTTCTTC
CASRTSAPTYNEQFF
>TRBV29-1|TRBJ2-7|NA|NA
TGCAGCGTTGCTCGCAGGGGACCTTACGAGCAGTACTTC
CSVARRGPYEQYF
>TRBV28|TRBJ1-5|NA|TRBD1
TGTGCCAGCAGTTTAGAAAACAGGGGAAGTCAGCCCCAGCATTTT
CASSLENRGSQPQHF
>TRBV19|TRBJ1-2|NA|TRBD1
TGTGCCAGTAGTATTGGTCGGGCAGGGGGCAACTATGGCTACACCTTC
CASSIGRAGGNYGYTF